The 15 T cell receptor beta chains reported below all come from one sample, sequenced in a study of read filtering for tumor transcriptome and immune sequencing. The library was built from roughly 400 ng RNA with molecular barcoded adaptors for alpha/delta and beta/gamma chains. TCRdb re-called the reads through MiXCR, storing one row per CDR3 protein. The table records about 45,000 distinct CDR3 sequences, 15% to 20% of them present only once. Sequences were obtained from a population of CD138-negative cells sorted from bone marrow. The receptors stem from a donor aged 40 or over with multiple myeloma.

Many counts were recorded for this clonotype. J is TRBJ1-1 and V is TRBV29-1, with a weak D call TRBD1 (6 bases). CDR3 length equals 13 residues. The V gene lost 7 bases and the J gene lost 1 base, with 13 bases spanning the gap. Germline CDR1 is SQVTM and CDR2 is ANQGSEA. The CDR3 protein is CSGRIQGNTEAFF. DNA for the CDR3: TGCAGCGGACGGATACAGGGGAACACTGAAGCTTTCTTT.

There are many counts of this clonotype. The chain couples TRBV20-1 to TRBJ1-4, with TRBD1 identical over 7 bases. Germline-derived CDR1 and CDR2 are DFQATT and SNEGSKA (reference sequence). CDR3 size: 14 residues. Unmatched junction bases numbered 6, after V lost 4 bases and J lost 4 bases. The CDR3 DNA is TGCAGTGCTAAACAGGGGTTCGGTAATGAAAAACTGTTTTTT. This sequence encodes CSAKQGFGNEKLFF.

Points on this clonotype: A single base separates this from a much larger clone, so it may be a read error. The chain is built from TRBV5-1 and TRBJ2-5; 7 bases align to TRBD2. The CDR3 contains 15 residues. The germline CDR1 and CDR2 sequences are SGHRS and YFSETQ. This CDR3 reads CASSLNAGVWETQDF. The DNA of the CDR3 is TGCGCCAGCAGCTTGAATGCGGGAGTCTGGGAGACCCAGGACTTC.

Comment on this clonotype: This may come from a read error, since a much larger clone is one base off. V usage is TRBV5-6 and J usage is TRBJ1-1, with a possible D match to TRBD1 (6 bases). The CDR3 is made up of 11 amino acids. CDR1 SGHDT and CDR2 YYEEEE come from the germline V gene. CDR3: CASSLDREVFF. CDR3 coding DNA: TGTGCCAGCAGCTTGGACAGGGAAGTTTTCTTT.

This clonotype has only a few counts. V is TRBV28 and J is TRBJ2-5; TRBD2 aligns across 8 bases. The V and J ends lost 7 bases and 5 bases, in that order; junction bases with no gene match: 12. The CDR3 is 15 residues long. The germline V gene has CDR1 MDHEN and CDR2 SYDVKM. Here the CDR3 DNA reads TGTGCCAGCACCACCGGGGGGGCGGGAGAGGAGACCCAGTACTTC. Its protein is CASTTGGAGEETQYF.

There are many counts of this clonotype. The CDR3 loop is CASRLGLAGDGTGELFF. Here the CDR3 DNA reads TGTGCCAGCAGACTAGGACTAGCGGGAGATGGGACCGGGGAGCTGTTTTTT. V gene TRBV28 combines with J gene TRBJ2-2; 13 bases line up with TRBD2. With V trimmed by 6 bases and J by 5 bases, 9 bases remained unmatched. CDR1 is MDHEN, CDR2 SYDVKM, per germline. CDR3 length: 17 residues.

This clonotype was seen many times. CDR3 protein: CSVTGVPNEQFF. DNA for the CDR3: TGCAGCGTGACTGGGGTCCCCAATGAGCAGTTCTTC. This chain links TRBV29-1 with TRBJ2-1; D call uncertain. With 6 bases removed from V and 6 bases from J, the gap between germline ends came to 12 bases. From germline, CDR1 is SQVTM and CDR2 ANQGSEA. The CDR3 has 12 amino acids.

This clonotype has at least ten counts. The rearrangement joins TRBV27 to TRBJ2-2; D not resolved. Germline-derived CDR1 and CDR2 are MNHEY and SMNVEV (reference sequence). The V end lost 5 bases, the J end lost 5 bases, and 12 bases lay between the germline ends. The CDR3 extends over 14 amino acids. The CDR3 bases are TGTGCCAGCAGTCCTGTTTTGGAGACCGGGGAGCTGTTTTTT. It encodes CASSPVLETGELFF.

In this sample, this clonotype turned up a few times. The chain couples TRBV4-3 to TRBJ2-7; D unresolved. From germline, CDR1 is LGHNA and CDR2 YSLEER. The germline V and J ends were trimmed by 0 bases and 3 bases, with 12 bases remaining between them. The CDR3 covers 15 residues. DNA of the CDR3: TGCGCCAGCAGCCAAGATATCGTCCAGTACTACGAGCAGTACTTC. It is translated as CASSQDIVQYYEQYF.

In its sample, this clonotype was seen many times. Its ends do not fully match the called genes, so a read error is possible. V usage is TRBV6-5 and J usage is TRBJ2-1, with 7 bases lining up with TRBD1. Germline V lookup: CDR1 MNHEY, CDR2 SVGAGI. This CDR3 is built from 15 residues. CDR3 sequence reads: CASSYEGAAYNERFF. CDR3 nucleotide sequence: TGTGCCAGCAGTTACGAGGGGGCCGCCTACAATGAGCGGTTCTTC.

This clonotype appeared many times. The chain couples TRBV7-9 to TRBJ2-5, with 7 nucleotides matching TRBD1. The trim removed 3 bases at V and 1 base at J, leaving 2 bases unmatched. The CDR3 totals 14 residues. Germline-derived CDR1 and CDR2 are SEHNR and FQNEAQ (reference sequence). The CDR3 sequence: CASSLGQTQETQYF. The CDR3 coding sequence is TGTGCCAGCAGCTTGGGACAGACCCAAGAGACCCAGTACTTC.

This clonotype was observed many times. The rearrangement joins TRBV6-2 or TRBV6-3 to TRBJ2-7; D may be TRBD1 (6 bases). Germline V gives CDR1 MNHEY, CDR2 SVGEGT. This CDR3 has 15 residues. Deletions cut 0 bases from V and 1 base from J, with 10 bases between. This CDR3 reads CASSYSDSTSYEQYF. For the CDR3, the DNA is TGTGCCAGCAGTTACTCGGACAGTACATCCTACGAGCAGTACTTC.

The sample holds many counts of this clonotype. The V gene is TRBV6-2 or TRBV6-3, the J gene TRBJ1-5; D not certain. Germline V gives CDR1 MNHEY, CDR2 SVGEGT. The CDR3 sequence is 12 residues long. The V end was cut by 10 bases, the J end by 4 bases, with 11 bases between. CDR3 amino acids: CAISDGNQPQHF. The CDR3 DNA follows: TGTGCCATCTCAGACGGGAATCAGCCCCAGCATTTT.

This clonotype showed up just a few times. A junction end diverges from the germline sequence, so it may reflect a read error. The chain's CDR3 is CASSLGASGVSYNEQLF. CDR3 coding DNA: TGTGCCAGCAGCTTAGGGGCTAGCGGGGTCTCCTACAATGAGCAGCTCTTC. J is TRBJ2-1 and V is TRBV7-9; 9 positions agree with TRBD2. CDR1 and CDR2 (germline): SEHNR, FQNEAQ (reference sequence). The CDR3 has 17 residues.

The sample holds many counts of this clonotype. V usage is TRBV29-1 and J usage is TRBJ1-4; D remains ambiguous. Trimming stripped 1 base from V and 4 bases from J, with 4 bases between. The CDR3 loop spans 12 amino acids. CDR1 is SQVTM and CDR2 is ANQGSEA in the germline V gene. The CDR3 DNA is TGCAGCGTTGAAGGGGGTAATGAAAAACTGTTTTTT. Translated: CSVEGGNEKLFF.